These 17 T cell receptor beta chains came from one sample sequenced in a study of cytomegalovirus exposure and HLA in healthy donors. PCR was performed using 60 Vbeta and 13 Jbeta primers. The assay was immunoSEQ multiplex PCR, and TCRdb's table has in-frame clones only and misses some. The sample consists of under 130,000 clones, over 80% of them appearing once. The material sequenced was PBMCs. The receptor source for this set is a man aged 18 to 29 in good health and CMV-seronegative.

This rearrangement joins TRBV10-2 to TRBJ2-7; the D gene is possibly TRBD2 (6 bases). Germline V gene lookup returns CDR1 WSHSY and CDR2 SAAADI. With 0 bases removed from V and 12 bases from J, the gap between germline ends came to 9 bases. CDR3 length: 11 amino acids. The CDR3 sequence is CASSESTSWYF. CDR3 nucleotides: TGCGCCAGCAGTGAGTCAACTAGCTGGTACTTC.

This clone was detected only once. The V gene is TRBV19, the J gene TRBJ1-2; 7 bases are a match to TRBD1. CDR1 is LNHDA, CDR2 SQIVND, per germline (reference sequence). The J segment lost 1 base and the V segment lost 6 bases, leaving 11 bases of the junction unmatched. The CDR3 is made up of 16 amino acids. This CDR3 reads CASSLYGTDSNYGYTF. CDR3 bases: TGTGCCAGTAGCCTGTATGGGACAGATAGTAACTATGGCTACACCTTC.

The J gene is TRBJ1-3, the V gene TRBV27; D uncertain. Trimming stripped 6 bases from V and 0 bases from J, with 6 bases between. The CDR3 sequence is 13 residues long. Germline CDR1 MNHEY, CDR2 SMNVEV (reference sequence). CDR3 sequence reads: CASRSSSGNTIYF. Written as DNA, the CDR3 is TGTGCCAGCAGGTCCAGCTCTGGAAACACCATATATTTT.

V usage is TRBV28 and J usage is TRBJ2-1; maybe TRBD2 (6 bases). The CDR3 spans 18 residues. Per the germline V gene, CDR1 is MDHEN and CDR2 is SYDVKM. The V and J ends lost 6 bases and 0 bases respectively, with 21 bases between them. The CDR3 DNA reads TGTGCCAGCAGGTCCGGACTAACAACTACGAGCTCCTACAATGAGCAGTTCTTC. This codes for CASRSGLTTTSSYNEQFF.

This clone has just one count. The chain uses TRBV6-6 and TRBJ1-1, with a possible D match to TRBD1 (5 bases). The CDR3 covers 15 residues. The germline CDR1 and CDR2 sequences are MNHNY and SVGAGI (reference sequence). The V and J ends lost 7 bases and 4 bases respectively, with 19 bases between them. In DNA, the CDR3 is TGTGCCAGCATCCCCCTCCAGGGAAGGTCCACTGAAGCTTTCTTT. This translates into CASIPLQGRSTEAFF.

This chain links TRBV13 with TRBJ2-7; 16 bases match TRBD2. CDR1 and CDR2 from the germline V gene are PRHDT and FYEKMQ (reference sequence). The CDR3 loop spans 17 amino acids. The V segment lost 5 bases and the J segment 3 bases; nucleotides outside the gene matches: 7. The CDR3 sequence: CASSKGLAGGPDYEQYF. DNA for the CDR3: TGTGCCAGCAGCAAGGGACTAGCGGGAGGGCCAGACTACGAGCAGTACTTC.

This rearrangement joins TRBV7-2 to TRBJ2-7; TRBD2 aligns across 8 bases. CDR1 and CDR2 (germline): SGHTA, FQGNSA. V dropped 7 bases and J dropped 1; count of bases not matched to a gene: 15. This CDR3 is 17 amino acids long. DNA for the CDR3: TGTGCCAGCATACGTCAAGCGGGAGTTCCCTCTTCCTACGAGCAGTACTTC. This codes for CASIRQAGVPSSYEQYF.

The rearrangement links TRBV9 to TRBJ2-1; 12 bases fit TRBD2. The CDR3 extends over 15 amino acids. Germline CDR1 reads SGDLS; CDR2 reads YYNGEE. Trimming took 4 bases from V and 8 from J; bases not matched to a gene: 7. The CDR3 DNA sequence: TGTGCCAGCAGCCCTACTAGCGGGAGGTTAGATGAGCAGTTCTTC. Encoded protein: CASSPTSGRLDEQFF.

The chain joins TRBV11-2 to TRBJ2-2; D is perhaps TRBD1 (6 bases). V was cut by 0 bases and J by 7 bases, with 18 bases left in between. The CDR3 has 17 amino acids. Germline loops: CDR1 SGHAT, CDR2 FQNNGV. The CDR3 here is CASSLEWETGYGGELFF. For the CDR3, the DNA is TGTGCCAGCAGCTTAGAGTGGGAAACAGGGTACGGCGGGGAGCTGTTTTTT.

The chain has TRBV5-5 and TRBJ1-2; the match to TRBD1 covers 9 bases. The CDR3 totals 14 residues. CDR1 is SGHKS, CDR2 YYEKEE, per germline (reference sequence). J was trimmed by 4 bases and V by 2 bases; bases with no gene match: 3. In DNA, the CDR3 is TGTGCCAGCAGCTTCGGACAGGGGAGCTATGGCTACACCTTC. Its translation: CASSFGQGSYGYTF.

The chain employs TRBV7-9 and TRBJ1-1, with 7 positions matching TRBD1. The CDR3 spans 15 residues. The ends lost 5 bases at V and 6 bases at J; junction bases unmatched: 12. In germline, CDR1 is SEHNR, CDR2 FQNEAQ (reference sequence). CDR3 DNA sequence: TGTGCCAGCAGCGCTAGCCGGGACAGAGTCGCTGAAGCTTTCTTT. Amino acid sequence: CASSASRDRVAEAFF.

The CDR3 reads CASSLLASGATGELFF. CDR3 coding DNA: TGTGCCAGCAGTTTATTGGCTAGCGGGGCCACCGGGGAGCTGTTTTTT. The chain recombines TRBV27 with TRBJ2-2, with 9 bases fitting TRBD2. This CDR3 comprises 16 residues. V shed 1 base, J shed 4 bases, and the junction held 4 bases outside the gene matches. Germline V gives CDR1 MNHEY, CDR2 SMNVEV (reference sequence).

J is TRBJ1-4 and V is TRBV13; D perhaps matches TRBD1 (5 bases). The V and J ends lost 5 bases and 7 bases respectively, with 17 bases between them. Germline V gives CDR1 PRHDT, CDR2 FYEKMQ (reference sequence). CDR3 size: 15 residues. This chain's CDR3 is CASSVAQGLSEKLFF. The CDR3 coding sequence is TGTGCCAGCAGCGTGGCCCAGGGTTTGAGTGAAAAACTGTTTTTT.

This chain uses TRBV30 with TRBJ2-7, with D maybe TRBD2 (5 bases). CDR1 and CDR2 from the germline V gene are GTSNPN and SVGIG (reference sequence). The ends were cut back, 0 bases at V and 7 bases at J, with 10 bases in the middle. The CDR3 is 12 residues long. CDR3 protein: CAWSVRGLEQYF. Here the CDR3 DNA reads TGTGCCTGGAGTGTACGAGGGCTAGAGCAGTACTTC.

V gene TRBV4-3 combines with J gene TRBJ2-5; D possibly corresponds to TRBD2 (6 bases). This CDR3 is built from 18 residues. Per germline, CDR1 LGHNA and CDR2 YSLEER. V dropped 1 base and J dropped 1 base, with 19 bases sitting between them. The CDR3 bases are TGCGCCAGCAGCCAAGCTGGGTTAAGGAGGGCCTCCCAAGAGACCCAGTACTTC. This codes for CASSQAGLRRASQETQYF.

About this clone itself: At one boundary the junction diverges from the germline segment, which might be a read error. This chain links TRBV6-6 with TRBJ2-7; a weak D match, TRBD2 (5 bases). Germline lookup yields CDR1 MNHNY and CDR2 SVGAGI (reference sequence). The length of the CDR3 is 12 residues. The CDR3 here is CASSRGGLERYF. CDR3 coding DNA: TGTGCCAGCAGCCGTGGAGGTTTGGAGCGGTACTTC.

J is TRBJ2-6 and V is TRBV27; tentatively, D is TRBD1 (6 bases). Trimming shortened V by 3 bases and J by 4 bases, and 13 bases separated the two germline ends. This CDR3 comprises 16 residues. Germline CDR1 MNHEY, CDR2 SMNVEV (reference sequence). CDR3 sequence (DNA): TGTGCCAGCAGTTTGAGAGGGGGATACGGGGCCAACGTCCTGACTTTC. Its protein product is CASSLRGGYGANVLTF. The complete variable domain, with remaining parts taken from reference TRBV27 and TRBJ2-6, reads EAQVTQNPRYLITVTGKKLTVTCSQNMNHEYMSWYRQDPGLGLRQIYYSMNVEVTDKGDVPEGYKVSRKEKRNFPLILESPSPNQTSLYFCASSLRGGYGANVLTFGAGSRLTVL.